This T cell receptor (beta chain) is from a study of blood T cell repertoires in COVID-19. Looking at the study overall: Both acute and convalescent COVID-19 samples were obtained from the United States, Italy and Spain. The cDNA or gDNA used as material had been derived from T cells, B-cell-depleted T cells, or PBMCs.

Looked up from germline, CDR1 is SQVTM and CDR2 is ANQGSEA. V dropped 5 bases and J dropped 2; count of bases not matched to a gene: 6. This CDR3 spans 14 amino acids. How the authors handled the data: The authors estimated nucleated cell counts from reference gene primer amplification. Profiled with immunoSEQ multiplex PCR; TCRdb holds only in-frame clones, not every one. D and trimming were read from the DNA, whereas the V and J calls and clone size are those reported in that table. There are under 100,000 clones in the sample; less than 95% occur only once, and over 4.5% lies in the top ten. This chain links TRBV29-1 with TRBJ2-3, with 8 bases lining up with TRBD1. Material for sequencing was peripheral blood. The sequence was obtained from a man aged 45-60 years with acute or convalescent COVID-19. Here the CDR3 reads CSVLDRDLTDTQYF. The CDR3 DNA is TGCAGCGTTTTGGACAGGGACCTCACAGATACGCAGTATTTT.